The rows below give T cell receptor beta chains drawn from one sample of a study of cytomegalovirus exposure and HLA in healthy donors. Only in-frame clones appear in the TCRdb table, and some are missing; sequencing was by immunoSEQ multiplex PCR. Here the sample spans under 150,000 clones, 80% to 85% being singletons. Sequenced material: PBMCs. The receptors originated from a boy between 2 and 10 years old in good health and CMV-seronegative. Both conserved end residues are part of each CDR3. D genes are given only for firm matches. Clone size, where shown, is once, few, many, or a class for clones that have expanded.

CDR3nt: TGTGCCAGCAGCGTAGCGGCGGACACCGGGGAGCTGTTTTTT
CDR3aa: CASSVAADTGELFF
d_gene: NA
v_gene: TRBV9
j_gene: TRBJ2-2
abundance: NA

CDR3nt: TGTGCCAGCTCACCATCCAGGCAAAGCCGGGGGGATGTACGAGAGCAGTACTTC
CDR3aa: CASSPSRQSRGDVREQYF
d_gene: TRBD2
v_gene: TRBV18
j_gene: TRBJ2-7
abundance: NA

CDR3nt: TGTGCCAGCCTTCCAGGGGTCCCCACTGAAGCTTTCTTT
CDR3aa: CASLPGVPTEAFF
d_gene: NA
v_gene: TRBV6-1
j_gene: TRBJ1-1
abundance: once

CDR3nt: TGTGCCAGCAGTGGGGGACTAGCCGTGGGGACAGATACGCAGTATTTT
CDR3aa: CASSGGLAVGTDTQYF
d_gene: TRBD2
v_gene: TRBV6-1
j_gene: TRBJ2-3
abundance: NA

CDR3nt: TGTGCCAGCAGTCAAGAGGACGAGCAGTACTTC
CDR3aa: CASSQEDEQYF
d_gene: NA
v_gene: TRBV5-4
j_gene: TRBJ2-7
abundance: NA

CDR3nt: TGCGCCAGCAGCTTGGAACTAGCGGGCTACAATGAGCAGTTCTTC
CDR3aa: CASSLELAGYNEQFF
d_gene: TRBD2
v_gene: TRBV5-1
j_gene: TRBJ2-1
abundance: NA

CDR3nt: TGTGCCAGCAGCTTTCAGGGGCAGGCAGGAAACACCATATATTTT
CDR3aa: CASSFQGQAGNTIYF
d_gene: NA
v_gene: TRBV7-6
j_gene: TRBJ1-3
abundance: NA

CDR3nt: TGTGCCATCAGTGAGTCGGGGGCATCTGGAAACACCATATATTTT
CDR3aa: CAISESGASGNTIYF
d_gene: NA
v_gene: TRBV10-3
j_gene: TRBJ1-3
abundance: NA

CDR3nt: TGTGCCAGCTCACCGGTGGAGGGTCTGAACACTGAAGCTTTCTTT
CDR3aa: CASSPVEGLNTEAFF
d_gene: NA
v_gene: TRBV18
j_gene: TRBJ1-1
abundance: NA

CDR3nt: TGTGCCAGCAGCAGATTAGCGGGAGGGCCGAGTAATGAGCAGTTCTTC
CDR3aa: CASSRLAGGPSNEQFF
d_gene: TRBD2
v_gene: TRBV7-2
j_gene: TRBJ2-1
abundance: NA

CDR3nt: TGTGCCAGCAGTTACTCGGCTAGGCGGAGCGAGCAGTACTTC
CDR3aa: CASSYSARRSEQYF
d_gene: NA
v_gene: TRBV6-5
j_gene: TRBJ2-7
abundance: once

CDR3nt: TGTGCCAGCAGCCACCTATTTGCAACTAATGAAAAACTGTTTTTT
CDR3aa: CASSHLFATNEKLFF
d_gene: NA
v_gene: TRBV7-8
j_gene: TRBJ1-4
abundance: once

CDR3nt: TGTGCCAGCAGCCCAGACTTAGCGGGAGGGCCCGATACGCAGTATTTT
CDR3aa: CASSPDLAGGPDTQYF
d_gene: TRBD2
v_gene: TRBV7-3
j_gene: TRBJ2-3
abundance: NA

CDR3nt: TGTGCCAGCAGCGTAGGGGGAGGGAGGGGAAATTCACCCCTCCACTTT
CDR3aa: CASSVGGGRGNSPLHF
d_gene: NA
v_gene: TRBV9
j_gene: TRBJ1-6
abundance: NA

CDR3nt: TGTGCCAGCAGCTTAGCAGGGTCTACCGGGAATGAGCAGTTCTTC
CDR3aa: CASSLAGSTGNEQFF
d_gene: NA
v_gene: TRBV11-2
j_gene: TRBJ2-1
abundance: many

CDR3nt: TGCGCCAGCAGCCAAGAATACGGGACTGCGGTGGGAAACATTCAGTACTTC
CDR3aa: CASSQEYGTAVGNIQYF
d_gene: NA
v_gene: TRBV4-1
j_gene: TRBJ2-4
abundance: NA

CDR3nt: TGTGCCAGCAGCCTATACGCAAGCCGGGACAGGTCGTACTTC
CDR3aa: CASSLYASRDRSYF
d_gene: TRBD1
v_gene: TRBV7-2
j_gene: TRBJ2-7
abundance: few

CDR3nt: TGTGCCATCAGTGACAGTCTAGGACAGGGAAACTATGGCTACACCTTC
CDR3aa: CAISDSLGQGNYGYTF
d_gene: TRBD1
v_gene: TRBV10-3
j_gene: TRBJ1-2
abundance: NA